This T cell receptor (beta chain) was sequenced in a study of blood T cells in healthy people across ages. A J-beta primer mix and a sample-barcoded 5' primer were used in a second PCR of roughly 6 to 11 cycles. TCRdb reprocessed the 5' RACE reads with MiXCR, giving one entry per CDR3 protein. The sample holds about 670,000 distinct CDR3 sequences, about 50% seen once. Per sample, at least 5.5 micrograms of total RNA were extracted. There are 15 residues in the CDR3. V lost 0 bases to trimming and J lost 0 bases, with 3 bases between them. The germline CDR1 and CDR2 sequences are LGHDT and YNNKEL (reference sequence). Whole-study findings and limits: Long-lived donors exceeded aged donors in naive CD4+ cells and diversity.

This clonotype was recorded a few times. Its antigen is currently unknown. V and J are TRBV3-1 and TRBJ2-6; D is undetermined. Sequenced sample: blood. This receptor was taken from a woman of 80 years or more in good health. CDR3 nucleotide sequence: TGTGCCAGCAGCCAAGACCTCTCTGGGGCCAACGTCCTGACTTTC. Translation: CASSQDLSGANVLTF. Variable domain in full (rest from reference TRBV3-1 and TRBJ2-6): DTAVSQTPKYLVTQMGNDKSIKCEQNLGHDTMYWYKQDSKKFLKIMFSYNNKELIINETVPNRFSPKSPDKAHLNLHINSLELGDSAVYFCASSQDLSGANVLTFGAGSRLTVL.